The clone carrying this T cell receptor (beta chain) was seen a single time. Original processing methods: Quantification of nucleated cells was approximated via reference gene primer amplification. The table came from immunoSEQ multiplex PCR; TCRdb's copy has only in-frame clones and leaves some out. The V and J calls and clone size were taken over from that table, and D and trimming were inferred from the DNA. The sample holds about 220,000 clones, around 84% seen once. The entry originates in a study of blood T cell repertoires in COVID-19. Study-level information: Sources were T cells, B-cell-depleted T cells, or PBMCs; the material itself was cDNA or gDNA.

The CDR3 has 14 residues. Germline V gene lookup returns CDR1 LGHNA and CDR2 YSLEER. The V segment lost 5 bases and the J segment 2 bases; nucleotides outside the gene matches: 5. The sequence was obtained from a man between 50 and 59 years old with active or convalescent COVID-19. What was sequenced was peripheral blood. This chain joins TRBV4-3 and TRBJ2-7, with TRBD1 matching over 8 bases. In DNA form, the CDR3 reads TGCGCCAGCAGCACACGGACAGGGCCCTACGAGCAGTACTTC. This translates into CASSTRTGPYEQYF.